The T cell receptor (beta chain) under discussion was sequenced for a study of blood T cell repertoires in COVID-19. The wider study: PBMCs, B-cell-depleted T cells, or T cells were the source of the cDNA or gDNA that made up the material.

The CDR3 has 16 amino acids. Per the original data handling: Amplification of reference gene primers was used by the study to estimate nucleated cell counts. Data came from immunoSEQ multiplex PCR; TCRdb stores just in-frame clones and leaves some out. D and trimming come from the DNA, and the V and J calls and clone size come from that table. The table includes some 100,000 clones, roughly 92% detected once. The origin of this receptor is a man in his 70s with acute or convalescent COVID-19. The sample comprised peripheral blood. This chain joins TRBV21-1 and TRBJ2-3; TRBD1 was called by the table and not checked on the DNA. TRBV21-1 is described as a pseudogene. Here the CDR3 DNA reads TGTGCCAGCAGCAAAGAAGGGGAAAGCGGCACAGATACGCAGTATTTT. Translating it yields CASSKEGESGTDTQYF.